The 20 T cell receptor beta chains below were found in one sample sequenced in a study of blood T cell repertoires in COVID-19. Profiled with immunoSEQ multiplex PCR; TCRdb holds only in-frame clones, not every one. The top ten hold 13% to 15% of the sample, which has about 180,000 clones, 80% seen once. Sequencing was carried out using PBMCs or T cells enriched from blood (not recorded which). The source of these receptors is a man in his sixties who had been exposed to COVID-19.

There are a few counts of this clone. CDR3 bases: TGTGCCAGCAGCTTCTCGGGAGGTGAGCAGTTCTTC. Encoded protein: CASSFSGGEQFF. This sequence joins TRBV7-3 and TRBJ2-1, with 7 nucleotides matching TRBD2. The length of the CDR3 is 12 residues. Germline lookup yields CDR1 SGHTA and CDR2 FQGTGA. J gave up 9 bases and V 3 bases, and 2 bases lay outside the gene matches.

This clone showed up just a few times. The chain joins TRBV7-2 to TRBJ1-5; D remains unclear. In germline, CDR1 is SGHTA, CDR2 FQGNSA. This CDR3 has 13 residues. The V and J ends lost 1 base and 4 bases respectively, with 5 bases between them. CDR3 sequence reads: CASSLVQNQPQHF. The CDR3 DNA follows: TGTGCCAGCAGCTTAGTACAGAATCAGCCCCAGCATTTT. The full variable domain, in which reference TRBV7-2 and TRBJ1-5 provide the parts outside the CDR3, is GAGVSQSPSNKVTEKGKDVELRCDPISGHTALYWYRQSLGQGLEFLIYFQGNSAPDKSGLPSDRFSAERTGGSVSTLTIQRTQQEDSAVYLCASSLVQNQPQHFGDGTRLSIL.

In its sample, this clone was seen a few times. The CDR3 loop reads CAWSAQGNGELFF. CDR3 nucleotides: TGTGCCTGGAGTGCCCAGGGCAACGGGGAGCTGTTTTTT. This sequence joins TRBV30 and TRBJ2-2, with D perhaps matching TRBD1 (5 bases). The V gene lost 1 base and the J gene lost 7 bases, with 10 bases spanning the gap. Germline V gene lookup returns CDR1 GTSNPN and CDR2 SVGIG (reference sequence). The CDR3 contains 13 residues.

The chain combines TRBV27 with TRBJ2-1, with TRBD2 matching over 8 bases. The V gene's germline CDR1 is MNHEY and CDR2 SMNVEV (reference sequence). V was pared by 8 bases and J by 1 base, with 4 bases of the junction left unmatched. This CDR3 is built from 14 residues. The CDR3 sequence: CASFRGRSYNEQFF. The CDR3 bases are TGTGCCAGCTTTCGCGGGAGGTCCTACAATGAGCAGTTCTTC.

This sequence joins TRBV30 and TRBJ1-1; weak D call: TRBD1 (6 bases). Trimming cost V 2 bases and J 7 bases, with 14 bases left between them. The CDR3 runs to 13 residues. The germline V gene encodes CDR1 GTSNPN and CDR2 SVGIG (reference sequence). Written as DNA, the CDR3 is TGTGCCTGGAGTTATCGGGGGGCGGGTGAAGCTTTCTTT. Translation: CAWSYRGAGEAFF.

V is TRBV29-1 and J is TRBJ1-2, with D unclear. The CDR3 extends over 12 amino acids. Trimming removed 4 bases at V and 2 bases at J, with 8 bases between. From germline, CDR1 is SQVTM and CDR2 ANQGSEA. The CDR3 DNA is TGCAGCGTTGTCCTAGGCAACTATGGCTACACCTTC. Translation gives CSVVLGNYGYTF.

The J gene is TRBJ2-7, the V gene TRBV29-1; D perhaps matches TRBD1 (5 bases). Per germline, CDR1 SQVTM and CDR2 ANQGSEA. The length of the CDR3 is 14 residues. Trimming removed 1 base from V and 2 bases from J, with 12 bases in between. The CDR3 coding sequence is TGCAGCGTTGAAGGGGCAGGGTCTCCCTACGAGCAGTACTTC. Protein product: CSVEGAGSPYEQYF.

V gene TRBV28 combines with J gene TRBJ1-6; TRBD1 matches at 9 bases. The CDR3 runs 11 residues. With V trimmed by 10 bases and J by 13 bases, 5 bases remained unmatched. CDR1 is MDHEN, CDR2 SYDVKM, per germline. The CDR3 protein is CAMGTGTPLHF. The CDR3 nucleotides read TGTGCCATGGGGACAGGGACGCCCCTCCACTTT.

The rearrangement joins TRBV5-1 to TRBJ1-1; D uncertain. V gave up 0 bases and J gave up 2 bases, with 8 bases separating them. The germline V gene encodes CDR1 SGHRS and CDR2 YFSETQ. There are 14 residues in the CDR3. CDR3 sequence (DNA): TGCGCCAGCAGCTTGGGTAACTTTAACACTGAAGCTTTCTTT. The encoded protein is CASSLGNFNTEAFF.

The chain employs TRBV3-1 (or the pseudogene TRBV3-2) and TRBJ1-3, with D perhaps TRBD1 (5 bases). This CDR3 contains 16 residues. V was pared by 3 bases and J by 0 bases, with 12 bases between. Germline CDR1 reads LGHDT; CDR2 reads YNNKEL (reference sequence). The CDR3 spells CASSQSSGGSGNTIYF. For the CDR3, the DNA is TGTGCCAGCAGCCAGTCTTCCGGGGGCTCTGGAAACACCATATATTTT.

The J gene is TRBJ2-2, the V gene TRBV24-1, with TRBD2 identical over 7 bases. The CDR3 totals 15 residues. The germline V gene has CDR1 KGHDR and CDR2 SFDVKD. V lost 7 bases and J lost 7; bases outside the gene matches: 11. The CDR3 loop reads CATRAGRTGGGELFF. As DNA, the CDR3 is TGTGCCACCAGAGCGGGAAGGACCGGAGGCGGGGAGCTGTTTTTT.

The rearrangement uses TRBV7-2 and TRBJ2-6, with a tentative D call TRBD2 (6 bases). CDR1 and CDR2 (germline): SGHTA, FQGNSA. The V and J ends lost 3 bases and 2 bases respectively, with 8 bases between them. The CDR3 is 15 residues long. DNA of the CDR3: TGTGCCAGCAGCTTCGGGGGAGCTGGGGCCAACGTCCTGACTTTC. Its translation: CASSFGGAGANVLTF.

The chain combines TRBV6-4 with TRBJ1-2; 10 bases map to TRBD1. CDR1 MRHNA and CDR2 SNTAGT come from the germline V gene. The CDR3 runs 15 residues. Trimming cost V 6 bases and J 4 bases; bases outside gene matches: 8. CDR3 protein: CASSLGQGSPYGYTF. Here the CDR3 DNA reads TGTGCCAGCAGCTTGGGACAGGGGAGTCCCTATGGCTACACCTTC.

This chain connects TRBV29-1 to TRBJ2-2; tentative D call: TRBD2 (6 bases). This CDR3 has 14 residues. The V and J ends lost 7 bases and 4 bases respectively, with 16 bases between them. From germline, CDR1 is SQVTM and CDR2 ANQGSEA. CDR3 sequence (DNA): TGCAGCGCCCGGGACTCAGGGTCCACCGGGGAGCTGTTTTTT. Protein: CSARDSGSTGELFF.

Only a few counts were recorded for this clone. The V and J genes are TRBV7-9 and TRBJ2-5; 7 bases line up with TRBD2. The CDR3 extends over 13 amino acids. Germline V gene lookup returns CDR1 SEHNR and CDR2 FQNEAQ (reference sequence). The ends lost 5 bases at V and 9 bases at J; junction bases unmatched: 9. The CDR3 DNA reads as TGTGCCAGCAGCCGGGGACTTGGGGGGGCCCAGTACTTC. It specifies CASSRGLGGAQYF. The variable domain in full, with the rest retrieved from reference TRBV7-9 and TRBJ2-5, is DTGVSQNPRHKITKRGQNVTFRCDPISEHNRLYWYRQTLGQGPEFLTYFQNEAQLEKSRLLSDRFSAERPKGSFSTLEIQRTEQGDSAMYLCASSRGLGGAQYFGPGTRLLVL.

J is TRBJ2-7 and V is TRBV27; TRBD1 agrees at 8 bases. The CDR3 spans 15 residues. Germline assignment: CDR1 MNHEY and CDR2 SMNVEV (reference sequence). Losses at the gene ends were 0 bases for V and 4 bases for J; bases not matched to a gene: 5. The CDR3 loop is CASSLSGTGPYEQYF. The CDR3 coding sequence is TGTGCCAGCAGTTTATCTGGGACAGGCCCTTACGAGCAGTACTTC.

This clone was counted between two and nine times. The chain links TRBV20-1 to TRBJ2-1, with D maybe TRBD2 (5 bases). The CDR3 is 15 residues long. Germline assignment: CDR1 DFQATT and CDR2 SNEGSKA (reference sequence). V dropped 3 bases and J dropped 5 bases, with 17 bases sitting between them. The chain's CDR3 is CSASSPGKMNNEQFF. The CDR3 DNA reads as TGCAGTGCTAGTTCGCCGGGAAAAATGAACAATGAGCAGTTCTTC.

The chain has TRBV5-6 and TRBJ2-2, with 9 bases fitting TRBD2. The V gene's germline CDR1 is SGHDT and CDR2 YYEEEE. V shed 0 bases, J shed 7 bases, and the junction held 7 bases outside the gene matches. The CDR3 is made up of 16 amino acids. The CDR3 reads CASSLARGRAGGELFF. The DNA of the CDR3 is TGTGCCAGCAGCTTGGCCCGCGGGAGGGCGGGCGGGGAGCTGTTTTTT.

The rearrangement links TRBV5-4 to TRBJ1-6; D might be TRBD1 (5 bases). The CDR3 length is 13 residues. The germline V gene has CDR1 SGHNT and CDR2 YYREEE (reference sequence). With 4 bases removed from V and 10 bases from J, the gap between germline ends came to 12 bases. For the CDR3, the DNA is TGTGCCAGCAGCGTTGTGGGGGGATCACCCCTCCACTTT. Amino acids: CASSVVGGSPLHF. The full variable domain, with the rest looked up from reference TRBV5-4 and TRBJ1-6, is ETGVTQSPTHLIKTRGQQVTLRCSSQSGHNTVSWYQQALGQGPQFIFQYYREEENGRGNFPPRFSGLQFPNYSSELNVNALELDDSALYLCASSVVGGSPLHFGNGTRLTVT.

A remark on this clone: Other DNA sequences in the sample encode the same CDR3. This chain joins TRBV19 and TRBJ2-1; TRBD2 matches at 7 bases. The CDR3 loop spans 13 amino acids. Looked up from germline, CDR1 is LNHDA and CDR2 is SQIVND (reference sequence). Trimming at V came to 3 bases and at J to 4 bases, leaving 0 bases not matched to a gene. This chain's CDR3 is CASSIGGYNEQFF. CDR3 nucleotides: TGTGCCAGTAGTATCGGGGGGTACAATGAGCAGTTCTTC. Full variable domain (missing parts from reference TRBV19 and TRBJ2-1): DGGITQSPKYLFRKEGQNVTLSCEQNLNHDAMYWYRQDPGQGLRLIYYSQIVNDFQKGDIAEGYSVSREKKESFPLTVTSAQKNPTAFYLCASSIGGYNEQFFGPGTRLTVL.